The sequence of this TCR beta chain was determined in a study of cytomegalovirus exposure and HLA in healthy donors (dated by TCRdb to the late 2010s). Broadly, across the study: An earlier analysis of approximately 600 of the donors reported 250 to 300 Gb of sequence data and 117 million unique TCR beta sequences from roughly 180 million T cells. The study was designed to test whether signatures of past pathogen exposure could be identified by cataloging public T cell receptors. The number of donors typed differed by locus, with about 629-640 for A, B, C, DRB1 and DQB1, over 500 for DQA1, 600 to 610 for DPA1, and about 450 for DPB1. All discovery cohort repertoires had been generated using a single sequencing platform. The study used immunosequencing to profile the T cell repertoires of approximately 640 subjects and linked those repertoires to cytomegalovirus serostatus. Among a few hundred genotyped donors of the cohort, an average of 235,054 unique TCR beta nucleotide sequences were sequenced per donor, 15% to 20% of them non-productive. Donor age, sex, ethnicity and CMV serostatus were compiled together with the repertoire data. Rather than using new phenotypic data, the later analysis identified candidate immune exposures from TCR beta sequences and from how often those sequences occurred across donors. Roughly 5 DR-DQ haplotypes were handled as single units for association and clustering because linkage in the cohort was strong. Approximately 310 gigabases of sequencing data and 70 million to 95 million unique TCR sequences made up an early release that covered about 640 HLA-typed donors. To study patterns of TCR occurrence, a later analysis re-analyzed previously published TCR beta repertoires from 550 to 800 donors and added high-resolution HLA genotyping. Both class I and class II loci were covered by HLA typing, at four-digit resolution. In a later genetic analysis, genome-wide SNP genotypes for about 60% of the 666 donors were used, and that subset was treated as a discovery cohort. High-throughput TCR immunosequencing, statistical association of individual TCRs with disease status, and machine learning were combined to predict cytomegalovirus infection status. Of the approximately 400 genotyped donors, 65% to 90% fell in the genetic ancestry cluster associated with self-reported Caucasian donors. A separate validation cohort of 100 to 150 different subjects was used in addition to the 666-subject first cohort. To decide whether each TCR beta V gene segment behaved as functional or pseudogenic, an earlier analysis of approximately 600 of the donors relied on high-throughput TCR beta sequencing.

Library preparation was by the immunoSEQ multiplex PCR assay. For the multiplex PCR, a mixture combining 60 forward primers for TCR Vbeta segments and 13 reverse primers for TCR Jbeta segments was used. The CDR3 region of rearranged TCR beta genes was amplified from genomic DNA with a multiplex PCR assay. Amplified TCR beta libraries were sequenced as 87-base-pair reads on the Illumina HiSeq System. As for the original processing: A later analysis tallied roughly 80 million unique TCR beta chains across the approximately 670 repertoires, and some 10 million of those chains were shared by two or more donors. A nearest-neighbor algorithm error-corrected the raw reads and collapsed the reads into unique sequences, merging closely related sequences to remove PCR and sequencing errors. Alignment of CDR3 sequences to IMGT reference sequences was used to assign V, D and J gene segments. Each retained sequence needed at least a six-nucleotide match to both a V gene segment and a J gene segment. Rearrangements were called productive when the CDR3 lacked stop codons and stayed in frame with V and J; all others were non-productive. CDR3 was defined by IMGT convention, running from the second conserved V-encoded cysteine to the conserved J-encoded phenylalanine. The earlier analysis of about 640 of the donors excluded any sequence lacking an unambiguous match to a single V gene segment. In an earlier analysis of several hundred of the donors, V segments were called functional above 56.7% productive rearrangements and were called segregating when the between-donor standard deviation exceeded 5%. To diagnose cytomegalovirus status from the catalog of TCR beta chain sequences, a statistical classification framework was built. A later analysis assigned V and J genes by comparing TCR nucleotide sequences with IMGT/GENE-DB human TR gene sequences. A later analysis assigned CDR3 sequences and most-parsimonious VDJ recombination scenarios with the TCRdist pipeline. In a later analysis, every TCR beta chain was defined by the combination of its CDR3 amino acid sequence and its V-gene family, and reads without a unique V-gene family were dropped. As a way to deal with suspected cross-contamination and a sequencing artifact, a later analysis dropped 450 to 600 nucleotide sequences that were highly shared and had low generation probability. For each public chain, a later analysis derived a clonal expansion index from normalized ranks of inferred template counts within each repertoire. A later analysis computed generation probabilities with a VDJ recombination model fitted to out-of-frame rearrangements, and checked the results against IGoR. In a later analysis, TCR-TCR, TCR-HLA and TCR-CMV co-occurrence was scored with hypergeometric tests, and a repertoire-size bias correction was applied to TCR pairs. A later analysis estimated false discovery rates by permuting HLA or CMV assignments 20 times. A later analysis grouped co-occurring TCRs with DBSCAN, adding TCRdist sequence similarity when clustering within HLA-allele-positive subsets. Repertoires with fewer than 30,000 or more than 120,000 public chains were left out of co-occurrence clustering, as were four to six repertoires with anomalous nucleotide sharing. Sourced from immuneACCESS, this table was stored by TCRdb with only in-frame sequences that have V and J called. A share of the clones is absent; for the studies checked, an unresolved V gene accounts for under half, and the remainder has no known explanation. V and J calls and clone size are given by that table; D and trimming were obtained from the DNA. This sample has under 200,000 clones in its table, and 76% of those were observed once. Approximately 0.76% of the sample rests with the top ten.

The junction carries 13 bases between V and J, which are trimmed by 5 bases and 2 bases respectively. Based on the germline V gene, the CDR1 and CDR2 sequences are SGHTS and YDEGEE. The CDR3 starts with the cysteine, ends with the phenylalanine, and has 14 residues. Of the read, only the CDR3 DNA is kept; its 42 bases are in frame from base 1. Concerning this clone itself: Its specific antigen is unknown. Per-base quality was not reported, and no clone a single base away is much larger than it.

The cohort consisted of 600 to 700 healthy bone marrow donors. All cohort members were sampled while nominally healthy, although unrecorded immune exposures were likely present. The donor tested CMV seronegative, placing the donor among the 350 or so seronegative members of the cohort. A peripheral blood sample was provided by each donor, and peripheral blood mononuclear cells were used for TCR beta sequencing. Genomic DNA was extracted from the blood cell samples with the Qiagen DNeasy Blood Extraction Kit. Findings and caveats that apply to the study as a whole: The authors suggested that the approach could potentially be generalized to other disease states and immunological phenotypes. According to a later genetic analysis, donors in an Asian-associated ancestry cluster had fewer N-insertions in productive TCRs than the roughly 670-donor mean. Immune exposure information for the cohort was limited to CMV serostatus. In a later analysis, HLA-associated TCR beta chains were found to be more clonally expanded and to have lower generation probabilities than equally common non-associated chains. Presence/absence analyses assumed roughly uniform sequencing depth across donors, an assumption that may not hold. A further reported finding was that TCR beta sequences accurately predicted the HLA-A and HLA-B alleles for most subjects in the first cohort. This cohort had only TCR beta chains sequenced, and the lack of alpha or paired-chain data limited which features could be detected. In a later analysis, the rate of TCR association differed among HLA loci, with DRB1 alleles having the most associated TCRs and HLA-C alleles having the fewest. In a later analysis, around 15,000 TCR beta sequences were associated with specific HLA alleles at a false discovery rate of 0.05. The 87-base-pair reads could not distinguish some IMGT-functional V segments, including TRBV6-2 and TRBV6-3, so those segments were excluded. A group of highly shared sequence variants was considered likely to be a technical artifact of the sequencing pipeline. Cytomegalovirus status was reported to be diagnosed by the classifier with high specificity and sensitivity in both the original and validation cohorts. Most TCR sequences were observed very rarely across donors, whereas some public TCRs were present in many individuals. Three of the identified cytomegalovirus-associated TCR beta chains were confirmed in vitro to be specific for cytomegalovirus antigens. Linkage disequilibrium might explain the correlated functional status among segregating V segments, but an unknown experimental factor could not be ruled out. The study listed approximately 160 TCR beta chains as associated with cytomegalovirus. Most CMV-associated TCR beta chains appeared to be HLA-restricted in a later analysis, and the HLA associations seemed to be driven largely by CMV exposure. Because counts were too low, more than 15 rarely observed V segments, including chromosome 9 orphons, were excluded from the earlier analysis of 587 of the donors. When HLA alleles, especially DR and DQ, strongly co-occurred, attributing TCR associations to individual alleles was difficult. V-gene and J-gene trimming of TCR beta chains was associated with a missense DCLRE1C variant in a later genetic analysis, and the association was replicated in an independent cohort. A later analysis reported that several top co-occurrence clusters appeared linked to parvovirus B19, influenza, CMV and Epstein-Barr virus. HLA typing was unavailable for some donors at each locus, so association tests used only the typed subset. Broadly in line with IMGT annotations, most TCR beta V segments showed up in productive rearrangements about 87% or about 30% of the time in an earlier analysis of roughly 590 of the donors.

The sample taken for sequencing was PBMCs. The receptor's source is a female donor in good health and CMV-seronegative. The receptor chain draws on TRBV5-8 and TRBJ2-5; TRBD2 might be the D gene, on 5 matching bases. Here the CDR3 is given as CASSSGTRQETQYF. The sequence in DNA is TGTGCCAGCAGTTCGGGAACCCGACAAGAGACCCAGTACTTC.